These T cell receptor beta chains were read from a single sample in a study of CD8 T cells in ankylosing spondylitis. TCRdb analysed the 5' RACE reads with MiXCR anew, one entry per CDR3 protein. The sample lists over 150,000 distinct CDR3 sequences; 15% to 20% were seen once. Source material: blood, either unsorted or a sorted T cell fraction (not recorded which). The receptor set was obtained from a male donor aged 5-30 years with ankylosing spondylitis or in good health (not recorded which). CDR3s include the opening cysteine and the closing phenylalanine or tryptophan. The order of the fields is CDR3 DNA, CDR3 protein, J gene, clone size, D gene, V gene. D genes are given only for firm matches. Some rows have no size entry. The others give once, few or many, or a class for an expanded clone.

CDR3 DNA: TGCGCCAGCAGCCAAGATCGGACAGGGGGTGATGGCTACACCTTC; CDR3 protein: CASSQDRTGGDGYTF; J gene: TRBJ1-2; clone size: -; D gene: TRBD1; V gene: TRBV4-1
CDR3 DNA: TGCAGCGCTCTCTTGACAGGGGCCACCACAGATACGCAGTATTTT; CDR3 protein: CSALLTGATTDTQYF; J gene: TRBJ2-3; clone size: many; D gene: TRBD1; V gene: TRBV29-1
CDR3 DNA: TGTGCCAGCAGCTTAGATGCCGTCAATACGCAGTATTTT; CDR3 protein: CASSLDAVNTQYF; J gene: TRBJ2-3; clone size: many; D gene: -; V gene: TRBV11-2
CDR3 DNA: TGTGCCAGCAGTCCCCTTTCCGCCACCGGGGGGAATGAGCAGTTCTTC; CDR3 protein: CASSPLSATGGNEQFF; J gene: TRBJ2-1; clone size: -; D gene: TRBD2; V gene: TRBV25-1
CDR3 DNA: TGTGCCAGCAGCTACGCTCGGGACACTGAAGCTTTCTTT; CDR3 protein: CASSYARDTEAFF; J gene: TRBJ1-1; clone size: many; D gene: -; V gene: TRBV12-3/TRBV12-4
CDR3 DNA: TGTGCCAGCAGGGCAGGGCCTGCTGGGGCCAACGTCCTGACTTTC; CDR3 protein: CASRAGPAGANVLTF; J gene: TRBJ2-6; clone size: -; D gene: -; V gene: TRBV2
CDR3 DNA: TGCAGTGCCCCGGGACAGGGCCCGAACGAGCAGTACTTC; CDR3 protein: CSAPGQGPNEQYF; J gene: TRBJ2-7; clone size: -; D gene: TRBD1; V gene: TRBV20-1
CDR3 DNA: TGTGCCAGCAGCCGGACAGGGGACTCCTATAATTCACCCCTCCACTTT; CDR3 protein: CASSRTGDSYNSPLHF; J gene: TRBJ1-6; clone size: many; D gene: TRBD1; V gene: TRBV12-3/TRBV12-4
CDR3 DNA: TGTGCCAGCAGTTTAAGCCGGGCCTTCTCCTACGAGCAGTACTTC; CDR3 protein: CASSLSRAFSYEQYF; J gene: TRBJ2-7; clone size: -; D gene: -; V gene: TRBV27
CDR3 DNA: TGCAGTGCTACCACGAGAAAGAACACTGAAGCTTTCTTT; CDR3 protein: CSATTRKNTEAFF; J gene: TRBJ1-1; clone size: many; D gene: -; V gene: TRBV20-1
CDR3 DNA: TGTGCCAGCAGCCCCTCTCGACAGATCCAAGAGACCCAGTACTTC; CDR3 protein: CASSPSRQIQETQYF; J gene: TRBJ2-5; clone size: many; D gene: -; V gene: TRBV9
CDR3 DNA: TGTGCCAGTAGTTCGGTGGAAAGGGGGACGCAGTATTTT; CDR3 protein: CASSSVERGTQYF; J gene: TRBJ2-3; clone size: many; D gene: -; V gene: TRBV19
CDR3 DNA: TGTGCCAGCACCTTAAGGACTAGCGGGAGGGCCAGTACCGGGGAGCTGTTTTTT; CDR3 protein: CASTLRTSGRASTGELFF; J gene: TRBJ2-2; clone size: many; D gene: TRBD2; V gene: TRBV12-3/TRBV12-4
CDR3 DNA: TGTGCCAGCAGAATCGGCGGGACACGAGTCACCGGGGAGCTGTTTTTT; CDR3 protein: CASRIGGTRVTGELFF; J gene: TRBJ2-2; clone size: many; D gene: -; V gene: TRBV6-5
CDR3 DNA: TGCGCCAGCAGCTTAGGGACAGGGGGCAATGAGCAGTTCTTC; CDR3 protein: CASSLGTGGNEQFF; J gene: TRBJ2-1; clone size: many; D gene: TRBD1; V gene: TRBV5-1
CDR3 DNA: TGTGCCAGCAGTTCCGAGGGGCTGGATAGGGCCTACGAGCAGTACTTC; CDR3 protein: CASSSEGLDRAYEQYF; J gene: TRBJ2-7; clone size: once; D gene: -; V gene: TRBV28
CDR3 DNA: TGCAGCGTTGAAAGGGCGGACAGAGAGATGAACACTGAAGCTTTCTTT; CDR3 protein: CSVERADREMNTEAFF; J gene: TRBJ1-1; clone size: few; D gene: -; V gene: TRBV29-1
CDR3 DNA: TGTGCCAGCAGCTTAGGTACTAGCGATCCCACAGATACGCAGTATTTT; CDR3 protein: CASSLGTSDPTDTQYF; J gene: TRBJ2-3; clone size: few; D gene: TRBD2; V gene: TRBV7-6
CDR3 DNA: TGCAGCGATCTGACTCCTAGCTCCTACAATGAGCAGTTCTTC; CDR3 protein: CSDLTPSSYNEQFF; J gene: TRBJ2-1; clone size: -; D gene: -; V gene: TRBV29-1
CDR3 DNA: TGTGCCTGGAGTCTTAGCGGGGGGGAGACCCAGTACTTC; CDR3 protein: CAWSLSGGETQYF; J gene: TRBJ2-5; clone size: many; D gene: TRBD2; V gene: TRBV30
CDR3 DNA: TGTGCCAGCAGTTTTATCCCCAGGGGGCGCAACGGGGAGCTGTTTTTT; CDR3 protein: CASSFIPRGRNGELFF; J gene: TRBJ2-2; clone size: -; D gene: TRBD1; V gene: TRBV27
CDR3 DNA: TGTGCCAGCAGCTTAGATGAGGGATCGACCGGCAATGAGCAGTTCTTC; CDR3 protein: CASSLDEGSTGNEQFF; J gene: TRBJ2-1; clone size: -; D gene: -; V gene: TRBV7-9
CDR3 DNA: TGTGCCAGCAGCTTAGAAGGGGGCTACAACAATGAGCAGTTCTTC; CDR3 protein: CASSLEGGYNNEQFF; J gene: TRBJ2-1; clone size: many; D gene: TRBD1; V gene: TRBV7-6
CDR3 DNA: TGTGCCAGCAACCCTTTCACAGATACGCAGTATTTT; CDR3 protein: CASNPFTDTQYF; J gene: TRBJ2-3; clone size: -; D gene: -; V gene: TRBV9